These 10 T cell receptor beta chains share one sample of origin, sequenced in a study of T cell responses to AZD1222 COVID-19 vaccine. Sequenced by immunoSEQ multiplex PCR; TCRdb stores in-frame clones only, minus some. The sample has under 200,000 clones; almost 95% are singletons. Sequencing was performed on peripheral blood, taken on day 0 of AZD1222 vaccination. The receptors were gathered from an adult in good health.

On this clone: Relative to the germline gene, one junction end is altered; a read error may explain this. The rearrangement joins TRBV19 to TRBJ2-1, with 7 bases aligning to TRBD2. Germline assignment: CDR1 LNHDA and CDR2 SQIVND (reference sequence). This CDR3 comprises 17 residues. CDR3 DNA sequence: TGTGCCAGTAGTACCCCCCCAGCGGGGCGGTCCTCCAATGAGCAGTTCTTC. This translates into CASSTPPAGRSSNEQFF.

This sequence joins TRBV5-3 and TRBJ2-7; D is possibly TRBD2 (5 bases). TRBV5-3 is identified as an open reading frame with a role that is uncertain. CDR3 size: 15 residues. The V and J ends lost 4 bases and 1 base respectively, with 15 bases between them. DNA for the CDR3: TGTGCCAGAAGCCCCAACTCCCCGGGATCCTACGAGCAGTACTTC. This codes for CARSPNSPGSYEQYF.

The chain couples TRBV4-1 to TRBJ2-2; D gene uncertain. The CDR3 consists of 16 residues. Deletions cut 0 bases from V and 0 bases from J, with 8 bases between. The V gene's germline CDR1 is MGHRA and CDR2 YSYEKL. CDR3 amino acids: CASSQDPKSNTGELFF. The CDR3 nucleotides are TGCGCCAGCAGCCAAGATCCGAAATCGAACACCGGGGAGCTGTTTTTT.

This sequence joins TRBV28 and TRBJ1-2; perhaps TRBD1 as D (5 bases). V lost 3 bases, J lost 3 bases, and 8 bases lay in between. CDR3 length equals 13 residues. Germline V gives CDR1 MDHEN, CDR2 SYDVKM. Written as DNA, the CDR3 is TGTGCCAGCAGTTTTCCAGGGTACTATGGCTACACCTTC. This gives the protein CASSFPGYYGYTF.

The CDR3 bases are TGTGCCAGCAGTTACCTTTCTAGCGGGAGGAGATACGAGCAGTACTTC. Translated, it gives CASSYLSSGRRYEQYF. V is TRBV6-5 and J is TRBJ2-7, with 11 bases fitting TRBD2. The germline V gene has CDR1 MNHEY and CDR2 SVGAGI. This CDR3 spans 16 amino acids. V shed 2 bases and J 4 bases; nucleotides not matched to a gene: 7.

The chain is built from TRBV28 and TRBJ1-2, with D tentatively TRBD1 (6 bases). Trimming shortened V by 7 bases and J by 5 bases, and 20 bases separated the two germline ends. Germline assignment: CDR1 MDHEN and CDR2 SYDVKM. The CDR3 extends over 15 amino acids. CDR3 DNA sequence: TGTGCCAGCATTAAACCGGGACAACCCGTTTATGGCTACACCTTC. Protein: CASIKPGQPVYGYTF.

This clone was picked up one time. The rearrangement uses TRBV27 and TRBJ2-7; the match to TRBD1 covers 7 bases. J gave up 6 bases and V 5 bases, and 7 bases lay outside the gene matches. Looked up from germline, CDR1 is MNHEY and CDR2 is SMNVEV (reference sequence). This CDR3 has 13 amino acids. The chain's CDR3 is CASSIRQGFEQYF. The DNA of the CDR3 is TGTGCCAGCAGTATCAGACAGGGTTTCGAGCAGTACTTC.

This CDR3 is CASSAADRIETQYF. The DNA for the CDR3 is TGTGCCAGCAGCGCCGCCGACAGGATCGAGACCCAGTACTTC. The gene calls are TRBV9 and TRBJ2-5; possibly TRBD1 for D (6 bases). The germline gives CDR1 SGDLS, CDR2 YYNGEE. With 3 bases removed from V and 5 bases from J, the gap between germline ends came to 14 bases. The CDR3 is made up of 14 amino acids.

V is TRBV5-4 and J is TRBJ1-1, with a tentative D call TRBD1 (5 bases). The ends were cut back, 0 bases at V and 6 bases at J, with 15 bases in the middle. The CDR3 runs 15 residues. CDR1 and CDR2 from the germline V gene are SGHNT and YYREEE (reference sequence). CDR3 amino acids: CASSLGGTGLAEAFF. CDR3 DNA: TGTGCCAGCAGCTTGGGAGGGACCGGTCTGGCTGAAGCTTTCTTT.

The chain combines TRBV5-4 with TRBJ2-3; no reliable D call. V dropped 4 bases and J dropped 1 base, with 10 bases sitting between them. The CDR3 extends over 14 amino acids. Germline V lookup: CDR1 SGHNT, CDR2 YYREEE (reference sequence). The CDR3: CASSLTGRTDTQYF. In nucleotides, the CDR3 is TGTGCCAGCAGCCTCACCGGCCGCACAGATACGCAGTATTTT. Full variable domain (rest looked up from reference TRBV5-4 and TRBJ2-3): ETGVTQSPTHLIKTRGQQVTLRCSSQSGHNTVSWYQQALGQGPQFIFQYYREEENGRGNFPPRFSGLQFPNYSSELNVNALELDDSALYLCASSLTGRTDTQYFGPGTRLTVL.